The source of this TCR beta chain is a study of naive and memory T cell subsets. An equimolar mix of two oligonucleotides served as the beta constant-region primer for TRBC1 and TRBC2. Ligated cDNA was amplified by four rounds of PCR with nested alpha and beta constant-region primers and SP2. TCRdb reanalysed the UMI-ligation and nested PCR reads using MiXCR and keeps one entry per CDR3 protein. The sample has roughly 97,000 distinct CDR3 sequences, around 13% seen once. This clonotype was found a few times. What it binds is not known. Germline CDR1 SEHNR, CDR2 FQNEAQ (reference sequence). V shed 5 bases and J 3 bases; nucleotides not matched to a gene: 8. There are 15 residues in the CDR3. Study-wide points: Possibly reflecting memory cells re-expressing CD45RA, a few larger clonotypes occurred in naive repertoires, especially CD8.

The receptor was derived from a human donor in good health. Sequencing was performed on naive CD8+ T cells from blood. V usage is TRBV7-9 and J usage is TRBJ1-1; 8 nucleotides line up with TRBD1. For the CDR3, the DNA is TGTGCCAGCAGCCGAGCAGGGGGCGTTGACACTGAAGCTTTCTTT. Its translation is CASSRAGGVDTEAFF. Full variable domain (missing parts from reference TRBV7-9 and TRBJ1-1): DTGVSQNPRHKITKRGQNVTFRCDPISEHNRLYWYRQTLGQGPEFLTYFQNEAQLEKSRLLSDRFSAERPKGSFSTLEIQRTEQGDSAMYLCASSRAGGVDTEAFFGQGTRLTVV.